This entry lists 17 T cell receptor beta chains sequenced from one sample in a study of T cells in Graves' hyperthyroidism and ophthalmopathy. Amplification of TCR beta CDR3 regions used RNA as the template. The primer set for the first-round RT-PCR of the TCR CDR3 was HTBI. TCRdb re-called the multiplex PCR reads through MiXCR, storing one row per CDR3 protein. The sample has hundreds of thousands of distinct CDR3 sequences; approximately 14% are singletons. Material: blood. The receptor source for this set is a man aged 18-30 years with Graves' ophthalmopathy.

This clonotype has more than one count but fewer than ten. V is TRBV29-1 and J is TRBJ1-4, with TRBD1 identical over 10 bases. The CDR3 covers 13 residues. Germline V gives CDR1 SQVTM, CDR2 ANQGSEA. V was pared by 4 bases and J by 7 bases, with 3 bases of the junction left unmatched. The CDR3 nucleotides read TGCAGCGTTGCCGACAGGGGGCTTGAAAAACTGTTTTTT. Protein product: CSVADRGLEKLFF.

This rearrangement joins TRBV5-5 to TRBJ2-3; D could derive from TRBD1 or TRBD2 (5 bases each). This CDR3 has 15 residues. With 4 bases removed from V and 5 bases from J, the gap between germline ends came to 17 bases. Germline lookup yields CDR1 SGHKS and CDR2 YYEKEE (reference sequence). The CDR3 reads CASSLRGDSLDTQYF. CDR3 bases: TGTGCCAGCAGCCTCCGGGGCGACAGTCTAGATACGCAGTATTTT.

In this sample, this clonotype turned up a few times. V gene TRBV2 combines with J gene TRBJ1-2; D is perhaps TRBD1 (5 bases). V was pared by 0 bases and J by 8 bases, with 10 bases between. This CDR3 spans 13 amino acids. Germline CDR1 SNHLY, CDR2 FYNNEI. The DNA for the CDR3 is TGTGCCAGCAGTGAAGCGGGGGTTGGGGGCTACACCTTC. Its protein is CASSEAGVGGYTF. Combining the CDR3 with reference TRBV2 and TRBJ1-2 gives the whole variable domain EPEVTQTPSHQVTQMGQEVILRCVPISNHLYFYWYRQILGQKVEFLVSFYNNEISEKSEIFDDQFSVERPDGSNFTLKIRSTKLEDSAMYFCASSEAGVGGYTFGSGTRLTVV.

This clonotype was detected many times. The chain couples TRBV2 to TRBJ2-2; 11 bases fit TRBD2. The CDR3 spans 14 residues. The germline CDR1 and CDR2 sequences are SNHLY and FYNNEI. Germline trimming cut 11 bases from V and 7 bases from J; bases unmatched to any gene: 9. The CDR3 DNA reads as TGTGCCGTCCTAGCGGGAGGAGGATTCGGGGAGCTGTTTTTT. Translated: CAVLAGGGFGELFF.

This rearrangement joins TRBV7-9 to TRBJ1-5, with a tentative D call TRBD1 (6 bases). Trimming took off 1 base at V and 1 base at J, with 11 bases between the two ends. Germline V lookup: CDR1 SEHNR, CDR2 FQNEAQ (reference sequence). The CDR3 consists of 16 residues. CDR3 protein: CASSLVGAVSNQPQHF. The CDR3 DNA follows: TGTGCCAGCAGCTTAGTGGGGGCTGTGAGCAATCAGCCCCAGCATTTT.

This clonotype has a count of ten or more. The V and J genes are TRBV20-1 and TRBJ1-5; TRBD1 is a possible D gene (6 bases). With 3 bases removed from V and 0 bases from J, the gap between germline ends came to 12 bases. Germline CDR1 and CDR2: DFQATT and SNEGSKA (reference sequence). CDR3 length equals 15 residues. The CDR3 region has the DNA TGCAGTGCTAGTTGGGGGGGCACTAGCAATCAGCCCCAGCATTTT. It specifies CSASWGGTSNQPQHF.

The chain joins TRBV24-1 to TRBJ1-5; 9 positions agree with TRBD1. CDR1 and CDR2 (germline): KGHDR, SFDVKD. With 7 bases clipped from V and 3 bases from J, the junction kept 3 bases outside the gene matches. This CDR3 comprises 14 residues. The CDR3 nucleotides are TGTGCCACCAGCGGACAGGGGATCAATCAGCCCCAGCATTTT. Its translation: CATSGQGINQPQHF.

The chain is built from TRBV4-2 and TRBJ2-3; D possibly matches TRBD1 or TRBD2 (5 bases each). The V end was cut by 1 base, the J end by 6 bases, with 17 bases between. The CDR3 is 16 amino acids. Germline V gene data show CDR1 as LGHNA and CDR2 as YNFKEQ. DNA of the CDR3: TGTGCCAGCAGCCAAGGTGGAAACGGGAAGGGGGATACGCAGTATTTT. This codes for CASSQGGNGKGDTQYF.

This clonotype was found a few times. This sequence joins TRBV15 and TRBJ1-2; no clear D gene. The germline CDR1 and CDR2 sequences are LNHNV and YYDKDF (reference sequence). The CDR3 contains 16 residues. Trimming left V 1 base short and J 0 bases short, with 12 bases between. DNA of the CDR3: TGTGCCACCAGCAGAGGGCTGGTGGGAGCTAACTATGGCTACACCTTC. Its translation: CATSRGLVGANYGYTF.

This chain joins TRBV5-1 and TRBJ2-5, with TRBD2 matching over 7 bases. Germline-derived CDR1 and CDR2 are SGHRS and YFSETQ. The ends lost 5 bases at V and 5 bases at J; junction bases unmatched: 9. This CDR3 contains 14 residues. Written as DNA, the CDR3 is TGCGCCAGCAGTTTTGGGGACTACGGGGAGACCCAGTACTTC. It translates to CASSFGDYGETQYF.

This clonotype was recorded at least ten times. The chain has TRBV19 and TRBJ2-1, with 12 nucleotides matching TRBD2. Unmatched junction bases numbered 8, after V lost 5 bases and J lost 6 bases. This CDR3 region has 16 residues. CDR1 LNHDA and CDR2 SQIVND come from the germline V gene (reference sequence). In DNA form, the CDR3 reads TGTGCCAGTAGTCCGCCCCTAGCGGGGGGGCGCAATGAGCAGTTCTTC. Its protein product is CASSPPLAGGRNEQFF.

This clonotype was counted at least ten times. V gene TRBV7-2 combines with J gene TRBJ2-1; 7 bases are a match to TRBD2. This CDR3 comprises 16 residues. Trimming removed 5 bases from V and 0 bases from J; junction bases left unmatched: 7. Germline values: CDR1 SGHTA, CDR2 FQGNSA. CDR3 region: CASSGKRGYSYNEQFF. The CDR3 nucleotides read TGTGCCAGCAGCGGAAAGCGGGGCTACTCCTACAATGAGCAGTTCTTC.

This clonotype was counted many times. This sequence joins TRBV9 and TRBJ2-3; 7 positions match TRBD2. The CDR3 spans 16 residues. The germline V gene encodes CDR1 SGDLS and CDR2 YYNGEE. J was trimmed by 14 bases and V by 0 bases; bases with no gene match: 18. CDR3 coding DNA: TGTGCCAGCAGCGTAGTATATAGCGGGCGGAGAAAACGGTGGTATTTT. Translation gives CASSVVYSGRRKRWYF.

This clonotype was counted only a few times. A much larger clone lies one base from this, so it may be a read error. This chain joins TRBV5-1 and TRBJ2-3, with no clear D. The germline V gene has CDR1 SGHRS and CDR2 YFSETQ. The CDR3 consists of 16 residues. Trimming shortened V by 0 bases and J by 8 bases, and 19 bases separated the two germline ends. Written as DNA, the CDR3 is TGCGCCAGCAGCTTGGAAGGGTTCGTCCCGGGCGGTACGCAGTATTTT. Protein product: CASSLEGFVPGGTQYF.

The rearrangement links TRBV9 to TRBJ2-4, with D perhaps TRBD2 (5 bases). Deletions cut 0 bases from V and 9 bases from J, with 10 bases between. There are 13 residues in the CDR3. The V gene's germline CDR1 is SGDLS and CDR2 YYNGEE. CDR3 coding DNA: TGTGCCAGCAGCGTAGACGACTATCGCATTCAGTACTTC. This codes for CASSVDDYRIQYF.

Turning to this clonotype: The junction differs from germline at one of its ends, possibly a read error. V usage is TRBV12-3 or TRBV12-4 and J usage is TRBJ2-3; either TRBD1 or TRBD2 may supply D (5 bases each). This CDR3 has 12 amino acids. This CDR3 is CAGSFGTATQYF. The CDR3 region has the DNA TGTGCCGGCAGTTTCGGGACGGCGACGCAGTATTTT.

This clonotype came up many times. The chain has TRBV11-2 and TRBJ2-2, with 12 bases matching TRBD1. Germline V gene data show CDR1 as SGHAT and CDR2 as FQNNGV. V dropped 1 base and J dropped 8; count of bases not matched to a gene: 11. CDR3 length: 18 amino acids. This chain's CDR3 is CASSLALLGTGGLGELFF. The CDR3 bases are TGTGCCAGCAGCTTAGCCCTCCTGGGGACAGGGGGCTTGGGGGAGCTGTTTTTT.